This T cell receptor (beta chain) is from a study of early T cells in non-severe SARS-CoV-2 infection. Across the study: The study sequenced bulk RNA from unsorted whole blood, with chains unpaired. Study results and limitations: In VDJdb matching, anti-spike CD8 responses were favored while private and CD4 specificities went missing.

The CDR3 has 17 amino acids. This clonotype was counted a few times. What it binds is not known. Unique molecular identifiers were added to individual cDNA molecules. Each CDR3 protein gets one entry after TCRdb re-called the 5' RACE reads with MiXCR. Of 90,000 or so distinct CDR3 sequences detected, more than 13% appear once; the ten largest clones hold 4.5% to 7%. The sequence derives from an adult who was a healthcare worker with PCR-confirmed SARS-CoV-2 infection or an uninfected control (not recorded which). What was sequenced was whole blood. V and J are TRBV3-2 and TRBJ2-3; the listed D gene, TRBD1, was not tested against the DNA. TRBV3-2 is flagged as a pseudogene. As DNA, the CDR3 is TGTGCCAGCAGCCATAAAGGTCGGGACCCGGGGCCAGATACGCAGTATTTT. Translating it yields CASSHKGRDPGPDTQYF.